The 14 T cell receptor beta chains presented below share a single source sample, sequenced in a study of blood T cell repertoires in COVID-19. This table comes from immunoSEQ multiplex PCR, and its TCRdb copy is limited to in-frame clones, with some not included. In the table there are approximately 350,000 clones, around 83% of which are singletons. Sequenced material: peripheral blood. The source of these receptors is a man between 25 and 39 years old with active or convalescent COVID-19.

The genes are TRBV23-1 and TRBJ1-5; 8 bases line up with TRBD1. TRBV23-1 is an ORF for which the function is uncertain. This CDR3 region has 19 residues. J was trimmed by 1 base and V by 1 base; bases with no gene match: 12. CDR3 bases: TGCGCCAGCAGTCAATACAGGGGGAGAGGGGCCGAGAGCAATCAGCCCCAGCATTTT. Protein: CASSQYRGRGAESNQPQHF.

The chain has TRBV5-1 and TRBJ1-2; D call uncertain. V lost 4 bases to trimming and J lost 3 bases, with 13 bases between them. This CDR3 is 14 amino acids long. Germline CDR1 is SGHRS and CDR2 is YFSETQ. The CDR3 DNA reads as TGCGCCAGCAGCCCTACCCGACGGGACTATGGCTACACCTTC. This gives the protein CASSPTRRDYGYTF.

The chain combines TRBV15 with TRBJ1-5, with 11 bases that match TRBD1. V was clipped by 3 bases and J by 6 bases; unmatched bases: 10. CDR3 length: 17 amino acids. CDR1 and CDR2 (germline): LNHNV, YYDKDF (reference sequence). The chain's CDR3 is CATSRGDRGNWGQPQHF. CDR3 sequence (DNA): TGTGCCACCAGCAGGGGGGACAGGGGGAACTGGGGTCAGCCCCAGCATTTT. Combining the CDR3 with reference TRBV15 and TRBJ1-5 gives the whole variable domain DAMVIQNPRYQVTQFGKPVTLSCSQTLNHNVMYWYQQKSSQAPKLLFHYYDKDFNNEADTPDNFQSRRPNTSFCFLDIRSPGLGDTAMYLCATSRGDRGNWGQPQHFGDGTRLSIL.

This chain connects TRBV9 to TRBJ1-4; tentative D call: TRBD1 (6 bases). The ends were cut back, 4 bases at V and 8 bases at J, with 21 bases in the middle. The CDR3 consists of 16 residues. Germline assignment: CDR1 SGDLS and CDR2 YYNGEE. The CDR3: CASSSGEGSYGEKLFF. Written as DNA, the CDR3 is TGTGCCAGCAGCTCAGGGGAAGGCAGCTACGGAGAAAAACTGTTTTTT.

This chain joins TRBV28 and TRBJ2-1; the match to TRBD2 covers 8 bases. This CDR3 is built from 15 residues. Per the germline V gene, CDR1 is MDHEN and CDR2 is SYDVKM. With V trimmed by 6 bases and J by 4 bases, 8 bases remained unmatched. This CDR3 reads CASSLRTSRYNEQFF. CDR3 in DNA: TGTGCCAGCAGCCTCCGGACTAGCAGGTACAATGAGCAGTTCTTC.

The chain recombines TRBV4-1 with TRBJ1-2; D not certain. The V gene's germline CDR1 is MGHRA and CDR2 YSYEKL. The CDR3 runs 14 residues. The V end was cut by 4 bases, the J end by 4 bases, with 13 bases between. The DNA of the CDR3 is TGCGCCAGCAGCCCCCGAGAGGTCGGCTATGGCTACACCTTC. Amino acids: CASSPREVGYGYTF.

This chain links TRBV29-1 with TRBJ2-3; unclear D gene. CDR1 and CDR2 from the germline V gene are SQVTM and ANQGSEA. Trimming stripped 6 bases from V and 3 bases from J, with 16 bases between. This CDR3 is built from 14 residues. CDR3 sequence: CSVDKLPQTDTQYF. The CDR3 nucleotides read TGCAGCGTCGACAAACTCCCGCAAACAGATACGCAGTATTTT.

This clone was picked up many times. The chain employs TRBV7-9 and TRBJ2-7, with 11 nucleotides matching TRBD1. CDR3 length: 16 residues. CDR1 SEHNR and CDR2 FQNEAQ come from the germline V gene (reference sequence). V lost 5 bases and J lost 3; bases outside the gene matches: 9. This chain's CDR3 is CASSPRPGTGGYEQYF. In DNA form, the CDR3 reads TGTGCCAGCAGCCCAAGACCCGGGACAGGGGGCTACGAGCAGTACTTC.

The chain combines TRBV18 with TRBJ2-1; the match to TRBD2 covers 15 bases. Germline loops: CDR1 KGHSH, CDR2 LQKENI. The V gene end was trimmed by 0 bases and the J gene end by 9 bases; junction bases not matched to a gene: 3. The CDR3 totals 16 residues. CDR3 nucleotide sequence: TGTGCCAGCTCACCACCGGGACTAGCGGGGGGAGGTGAGCAGTTCTTC. It encodes CASSPPGLAGGGEQFF.

The chain links TRBV6-2 or TRBV6-3 to TRBJ2-7, with 8 bases lining up with TRBD2. Germline V gene data show CDR1 as MNHEY and CDR2 as SVGEGT. Trimming removed 2 bases from V and 6 bases from J; junction bases left unmatched: 15. The CDR3 loop spans 17 amino acids. The CDR3 loop reads CASSYRGGRTLESEQYF. DNA for the CDR3: TGTGCCAGCAGTTACCGGGGCGGGAGGACCCTAGAGAGCGAGCAGTACTTC.

For the CDR3, the DNA is TGTGCCAGTAGTATGGACAGGGTGAACACTGAAGCTTTCTTT. The encoded protein is CASSMDRVNTEAFF. The gene calls are TRBV19 and TRBJ1-1; 8 nucleotides agree with TRBD1. Germline CDR1 is LNHDA and CDR2 is SQIVND (reference sequence). The trim removed 3 bases at V and 0 bases at J, leaving 0 bases unmatched. This CDR3 region has 14 residues.

The chain employs TRBV6-4 and TRBJ1-4; D gene uncertain. V dropped 7 bases and J dropped 4 bases, with 13 bases sitting between them. Per the germline V gene, CDR1 is MRHNA and CDR2 is SNTAGT. The CDR3 has 14 amino acids. CDR3 region: CASTSRDINEKLFF. Written as DNA, the CDR3 is TGTGCCAGCACCTCCCGGGATATTAATGAAAAACTGTTTTTT.

This clone has a handful of counts. The chain links TRBV4-1 to TRBJ2-7; D might be TRBD1 (6 bases). The V gene's germline CDR1 is MGHRA and CDR2 YSYEKL. With 0 bases removed from V and 9 bases from J, the gap between germline ends came to 9 bases. This CDR3 contains 12 residues. CDR3 amino acids: CASSQEGAVQYF. DNA of the CDR3: TGCGCCAGCAGCCAAGAGGGGGCGGTGCAGTACTTC.

The J gene is TRBJ2-3, the V gene TRBV7-2; D possibly corresponds to TRBD2 (5 bases). Germline V gives CDR1 SGHTA, CDR2 FQGNSA. Trimming pared 5 bases from V and 0 bases from J, leaving 9 bases between. The CDR3 covers 14 residues. The CDR3 sequence: CASSAAGSTDTQYF. The DNA for the CDR3 is TGTGCCAGCAGCGCCGCGGGCAGCACAGATACGCAGTATTTT.